The present T cell receptor beta chain was sequenced within a study of cytomegalovirus exposure and HLA in healthy donors. CDR3 size: 17 residues. The donors were part of the validation cohort of 120 subjects. That cohort was separate from the first cohort, which comprised several hundred subjects. The repertoire was sequenced with immunoSEQ multiplex PCR; TCRdb's copy has only in-frame clones and lacks some. The sample has roughly 300,000 clones, roughly 88% seen once. As to this clone: Its cognate antigen is unknown.

General observations from the study: The classifier reportedly diagnosed cytomegalovirus status with high specificity and sensitivity.

The chain combines TRBV1 with TRBJ2-7; TRBD1 is the table's D call and was not checked against the DNA. TRBV1 corresponds to a pseudogene. Specimen: PBMCs. The TCR was taken from a woman between 18 and 29 years old in good health and CMV-seronegative. The CDR3 protein is CTSSQDWGGDTAYEQYF. Written as DNA, the CDR3 is TGCACCAGCAGCCAAGATTGGGGTGGGGACACCGCCTACGAGCAGTACTTC.